The rows below give T cell receptor beta chains drawn from one sample of a study of blood T cell repertoires in COVID-19. The protocol was immunoSEQ multiplex PCR, while the TCRdb copy is restricted to in-frame clones and leaves out a portion. Of fewer than 350,000 clones in the sample, around 90% were seen once. The sample consisted of peripheral blood. Receptors originate from a woman in her 30s with COVID-19, enrolled during active disease. Each CDR3 is given with its conserved first and last residue. Each record gives: V gene, clone size, J gene, D gene, CDR3 protein, CDR3 DNA. The D gene is left open where the match is weak. The listing skips clone size in some rows; elsewhere it reads once, few, many or a size class.

V: TRBV11-2; size: -; J: TRBJ2-7; D: -; CDR3: CASSFRRDVDYEQYF; DNA: TGTGCCAGCAGCTTTAGGAGGGACGTCGACTACGAGCAGTACTTC
V: TRBV30; size: once; J: TRBJ2-5; D: TRBD2; CDR3: CAWSYLAGGETQYF; DNA: TGTGCCTGGAGCTACCTAGCGGGGGGAGAGACCCAGTACTTC
V: TRBV21-1; size: -; J: TRBJ2-1; D: -; CDR3: CASSKREGTGEDEQFF; DNA: TGTGCCAGCAGCAAGAGAGAAGGGACAGGGGAAGATGAGCAGTTCTTC
V: TRBV2; size: -; J: TRBJ2-2; D: -; CDR3: CASREWEAGTGELFF; DNA: TGTGCCAGCAGGGAATGGGAGGCGGGCACCGGGGAGCTGTTTTTT
V: TRBV5-4; size: -; J: TRBJ2-1; D: -; CDR3: CATSQGGSSSYNEQFF; DNA: TGTGCCACCAGCCAGGGTGGGTCGAGCTCCTACAATGAGCAGTTCTTC
V: TRBV6-5; size: once; J: TRBJ1-3; D: TRBD1; CDR3: CASRTGQGGNTIYF; DNA: TGTGCCAGCAGAACCGGACAGGGAGGAAACACCATATATTTT
V: TRBV18; size: -; J: TRBJ1-6; D: TRBD1; CDR3: CASSPLDRGIINSPLHF; DNA: TGTGCCAGCTCACCCTTGGACAGGGGTATTATTAATTCACCCCTCCACTTT
V: TRBV19; size: -; J: TRBJ2-1; D: TRBD2; CDR3: CASSVSSGRVVEQFF; DNA: TGTGCCAGTAGTGTATCTAGCGGGAGGGTGGTTGAGCAGTTCTTC
V: TRBV27; size: once; J: TRBJ1-1; D: -; CDR3: CASSATENTEAFF; DNA: TGTGCCAGCAGTGCTACAGAGAACACTGAAGCTTTCTTT
V: TRBV7-9; size: -; J: TRBJ2-7; D: -; CDR3: CASSLGNSLYEQYF; DNA: TGTGCCAGCAGCTTGGGTAACAGCCTCTACGAGCAGTACTTC
V: TRBV5-5; size: -; J: TRBJ2-1; D: TRBD2; CDR3: CASSLVVAGTYNEQFF; DNA: TGTGCCAGCAGCTTGGTAGTAGCGGGAACCTACAATGAGCAGTTCTTC
V: TRBV9; size: -; J: TRBJ2-2; D: -; CDR3: CASSPQGNTGELFF; DNA: TGTGCCAGCAGCCCACAGGGTAACACCGGGGAGCTGTTTTTT
V: TRBV5-6; size: -; J: TRBJ2-3; D: -; CDR3: CASRAWGAASTDTQYF; DNA: TGTGCCAGCAGAGCCTGGGGAGCGGCTAGCACAGATACGCAGTATTTT
V: TRBV12-2; size: -; J: TRBJ2-3; D: -; CDR3: CASRLATVTDTQYF; DNA: TGTGCAAGTCGCTTAGCCACAGTAACAGATACGCAGTATTTT
V: TRBV6-1; size: -; J: TRBJ2-3; D: -; CDR3: CASSATRDTSTDTQYF; DNA: TGTGCCAGCAGTGCAACCCGGGACACTAGCACAGATACGCAGTATTTT
V: TRBV6-5; size: few; J: TRBJ2-1; D: -; CDR3: CASTRVGEANEQFF; DNA: TGTGCCAGCACCCGGGTGGGGGAGGCCAATGAGCAGTTCTTC
V: TRBV9; size: once; J: TRBJ2-1; D: TRBD2; CDR3: CASSLAGAITSEQFF; DNA: TGTGCCAGCAGCTTAGCGGGAGCAATCACAAGTGAGCAGTTCTTC
V: TRBV5-4; size: -; J: TRBJ2-2; D: TRBD1; CDR3: CASSRQGNTGELFF; DNA: TGTGCCAGCAGCCGACAGGGTAACACCGGGGAGCTGTTTTTT
V: TRBV6-5; size: -; J: TRBJ2-3; D: -; CDR3: CATTQSDTQYF; DNA: TGTGCCACCACACAGTCAGATACGCAGTATTTT
V: TRBV2; size: -; J: TRBJ1-4; D: -; CDR3: CASSERGSTGEKLFF; DNA: TGTGCCAGCAGTGAACGAGGGTCTACAGGGGAAAAACTGTTTTTT
V: TRBV5-1; size: -; J: TRBJ2-3; D: -; CDR3: CASSRVGTDTQYF; DNA: TGCGCCAGCAGCCGAGTCGGCACAGATACGCAGTATTTT
V: TRBV6-5; size: -; J: TRBJ1-3; D: TRBD1; CDR3: CASSRQGFSGNTIYF; DNA: TGTGCCAGCAGCCGACAGGGATTTAGTGGAAACACCATATATTTT
V: TRBV9; size: once; J: TRBJ2-7; D: TRBD1; CDR3: CASSVLGQGAPYEQYF; DNA: TGTGCCAGCAGCGTCCTGGGACAGGGGGCGCCGTACGAGCAGTACTTC
V: TRBV2; size: -; J: TRBJ1-5; D: TRBD1; CDR3: CASSSDRGPNQPQHF; DNA: TGTGCCAGCAGTTCAGACAGGGGACCCAATCAGCCCCAGCATTTT
V: TRBV7-6; size: -; J: TRBJ2-7; D: -; CDR3: CASSSSSKPYEQYF; DNA: TGTGCCAGCAGCTCCTCATCAAAGCCTTACGAGCAGTACTTC
V: TRBV29-1; size: few; J: TRBJ1-1; D: -; CDR3: CSVDAGVEAFF; DNA: TGCAGCGTTGACGCCGGGGTTGAAGCTTTCTTT
V: TRBV29-1; size: -; J: TRBJ2-7; D: TRBD2; CDR3: CSVEVPSGNSYEQYF; DNA: TGCAGCGTTGAAGTTCCTAGCGGGAACTCCTACGAGCAGTACTTC
V: TRBV3-1/TRBV3-2; size: -; J: TRBJ2-2; D: -; CDR3: CASRRGNTGELFF; DNA: TGTGCCAGCAGAAGGGGCAACACCGGGGAGCTGTTTTTT
V: TRBV7-8; size: -; J: TRBJ1-2; D: TRBD1; CDR3: CASSLVVTGVNGYTF; DNA: TGTGCCAGCAGCTTAGTTGTGACAGGGGTAAATGGCTACACCTTC
V: TRBV27; size: -; J: TRBJ2-6; D: -; CDR3: CASSFLGANVLTF; DNA: TGTGCCAGCAGTTTTCTTGGGGCCAACGTCCTGACTTTC
V: TRBV19; size: -; J: TRBJ1-1; D: -; CDR3: CASSQDSEAFF; DNA: TGTGCCAGTAGTCAGGACAGTGAAGCTTTCTTT
V: TRBV19; size: -; J: TRBJ2-3; D: -; CDR3: CASSIGHPDTQYF; DNA: TGTGCCAGTAGTATAGGACACCCGGATACGCAGTATTTT
V: TRBV21-1; size: -; J: TRBJ2-5; D: -; CDR3: CASSKNSLGGQETQYF; DNA: TGTGCCAGCAGCAAAAATTCTCTCGGCGGCCAAGAGACCCAGTACTTC
V: TRBV2; size: -; J: TRBJ1-4; D: -; CDR3: CASNGAAGNEKLFF; DNA: TGTGCCAGCAACGGCGCGGCGGGAAATGAAAAACTGTTTTTT
V: TRBV5-1; size: -; J: TRBJ2-5; D: -; CDR3: CASSAVRGETQYF; DNA: TGCGCCAGCAGCGCCGTCCGAGGGGAGACCCAGTACTTC
V: TRBV30; size: -; J: TRBJ2-1; D: -; CDR3: CAWRAIDEQFF; DNA: TGTGCCTGGAGAGCTATAGATGAGCAGTTCTTC
V: TRBV6-5; size: -; J: TRBJ1-5; D: -; CDR3: CASRARGGQPQHF; DNA: TGTGCCAGCAGGGCACGAGGAGGTCAGCCCCAGCATTTT
V: TRBV4-1; size: few; J: TRBJ2-7; D: TRBD1; CDR3: CASSQSRDRGSYEQYF; DNA: TGCGCCAGCAGCCAATCCCGGGACAGGGGGTCCTACGAGCAGTACTTC
V: TRBV4-1; size: -; J: TRBJ2-2; D: -; CDR3: CASSPQERDTGELFF; DNA: TGCGCCAGCAGCCCCCAGGAGCGGGACACCGGGGAGCTGTTTTTT
V: TRBV15; size: -; J: TRBJ1-2; D: TRBD1; CDR3: CATSRQDRGYGYTF; DNA: TGTGCCACCAGCAGACAGGACAGGGGCTATGGCTACACCTTC
V: TRBV20-1; size: -; J: TRBJ1-5; D: -; CDR3: CSASGEGQYNQPQHF; DNA: TGCAGTGCTAGTGGGGAAGGACAGTACAATCAGCCCCAGCATTTT
V: TRBV5-4; size: -; J: TRBJ1-1; D: -; CDR3: CASSLEPGWNTEAFF; DNA: TGTGCCAGCAGCTTGGAGCCAGGGTGGAACACTGAAGCTTTCTTT
V: TRBV4-1; size: -; J: TRBJ2-5; D: TRBD2; CDR3: CASSQELAVQETQYF; DNA: TGCGCCAGCAGCCAAGAACTAGCGGTCCAAGAGACCCAGTACTTC
V: TRBV21-1; size: -; J: TRBJ1-4; D: -; CDR3: CASSKALPSTNEKLFF; DNA: TGTGCCAGCAGCAAAGCTCTTCCTAGCACTAATGAAAAACTGTTTTTT
V: TRBV18; size: -; J: TRBJ2-7; D: -; CDR3: CASSPGQGREYEQYF; DNA: TGTGCCAGCTCACCAGGTCAGGGAAGAGAGTACGAGCAGTACTTC
V: TRBV19; size: -; J: TRBJ1-4; D: -; CDR3: CASSIGSATNEKLFF; DNA: TGTGCCAGTAGTATCGGGTCGGCAACTAATGAAAAACTGTTTTTT